This T cell receptor (beta chain) was retrieved from a study of OX40 agonist ivuxolimab in advanced cancers. The wider study: Given to patients was ivuxolimab, an agonistic anti-OX40 (CD134) antibody.

General study points: CD8+ T cells averaged more expanded clones than CD4+.

In its sample, this clone was seen once. What it recognizes is unknown. The CDR3 has 14 residues. V shed 6 bases and J 4 bases; nucleotides not matched to a gene: 3. Per the germline V gene, CDR1 is SGHTA and CDR2 is FQGNSA. TCRdb's table, derived via immunoSEQ multiplex PCR, lists solely in-frame clones and lacks some. The sample has tens of thousands of clones; 90% are singletons. The TCR comes from an adult with an advanced solid tumor such as melanoma, head and neck, liver or kidney cancer. The V gene is TRBV7-2, the J gene TRBJ2-7; TRBD2 aligns across 13 bases. This specimen consisted of CD4+ or CD8+ T cells sorted from blood, obtained in a trial of the OX40 agonist ivuxolimab. The CDR3 DNA follows: TGTGCCAGCAGACTAGCGGGGGGGCGGTACGAGCAGTACTTC. Translated: CASRLAGGRYEQYF.